One and the same sample provided the 25 T cell receptor beta chains below, sequenced in a study of metastatic and nonmetastatic thyroid tumors. TCRdb re-analyzed the PCR reads using MiXCR. The sample contains tens of thousands of clones, around a quarter of which appear only once. Not a single patient had been given any form of treatment at any point before undergoing thyroid surgery. Sequences were obtained from blood. These receptors were obtained from a female donor with papillary thyroid cancer or a benign thyroid nodule (not recorded which). Some clones in this sample may be carry-over from other donors' samples.

The table lists this clone with a few counts. In DNA, the CDR3 is TGTGCCAGCAATCCACTAAGCGGGCAGGCCGCCTCTGGGGCCAACGTCCTGACTTTC. Protein product: CASNPLSGQAASGANVLTF. The chain recombines TRBV25-1 with TRBJ2-6; a weak D match, TRBD2 (6 bases). The CDR3 spans 19 residues. Between the trimmed V and J ends, which lost 7 bases and 0 bases, there was a span of 22 bases. Germline V gene data show CDR1 as MGHDK and CDR2 as SYGVNS.

This clone occurred many times. This rearrangement joins TRBV28 to TRBJ1-5; the match to TRBD1 covers 9 bases. This CDR3 is 16 amino acids long. Looked up from germline, CDR1 is MDHEN and CDR2 is SYDVKM. V lost 5 bases and J lost 7; bases outside the gene matches: 12. CDR3 sequence reads: CASSQPGQGGFQPQHF. The CDR3 DNA is TGTGCCAGCAGTCAACCGGGACAGGGCGGGTTCCAGCCCCAGCATTTT.

This clone was seen repeatedly, ten times or more. Different DNA sequences within this sample yield the same CDR3. This chain uses TRBV13 with TRBJ1-1; tentative D call: TRBD1 (6 bases). In germline, CDR1 is PRHDT, CDR2 FYEKMQ (reference sequence). The CDR3 loop spans 14 amino acids. Trimming cost V 3 bases and J 3 bases, with 11 bases left between them. CDR3 sequence reads: CASSLTGGYTEAFF. The CDR3 nucleotides are TGTGCCAGCAGCTTGACGGGGGGCTACACTGAAGCTTTCTTT.

This chain links TRBV6-2 or TRBV6-3 with TRBJ1-1; TRBD1 might be the D (6 bases). Deletions cut 6 bases from V and 6 bases from J, with 17 bases between. Germline loops: CDR1 MNHEY, CDR2 SVGEGT. CDR3 length: 14 residues. The CDR3 here is CASRWAGEGAEAFF. In nucleotides, the CDR3 is TGTGCCAGCAGGTGGGCGGGGGAGGGGGCTGAAGCTTTCTTT.

The V call is TRBV5-1, the J call TRBJ1-6; possibly TRBD1 for D (5 bases). Per the germline V gene, CDR1 is SGHRS and CDR2 is YFSETQ. The CDR3 has 15 residues. V was clipped by 5 bases and J by 7 bases, with 16 bases between them. The CDR3 here is CASRVSRDPNSPLHF. CDR3 DNA sequence: TGCGCCAGCAGAGTTTCCCGGGACCCAAATTCACCCCTCCACTTT.

There are many counts of this clone. J is TRBJ1-1 and V is TRBV5-8; D not certain. The CDR3 is made up of 15 amino acids. The V gene lost 5 bases and the J gene lost 0 bases, with 14 bases spanning the gap. Germline CDR1 reads SGHTS; CDR2 reads YDEGEE. The CDR3 loop is CASRDLQLMNTEAFF. The CDR3 DNA follows: TGTGCCAGCAGGGATCTCCAGCTCATGAACACTGAAGCTTTCTTT.

The CDR3 sequence: CASRNKGGAGYGYTF. The CDR3, as DNA: TGTGCCAGCAGAAACAAAGGGGGCGCGGGCTATGGCTACACCTTC. This chain joins TRBV7-2 and TRBJ1-2, with TRBD1 matching 7 bases. The CDR3 totals 15 residues. V lost 6 bases and J lost 4; bases outside the gene matches: 11. The V gene's germline CDR1 is SGHTA and CDR2 FQGNSA.

At least ten counts were recorded for this clone. The gene calls are TRBV27 and TRBJ2-4, with D tentatively TRBD1 or TRBD2 (7 bases each). Germline values: CDR1 MNHEY, CDR2 SMNVEV (reference sequence). Trimming stripped 3 bases from V and 9 bases from J, with 12 bases between. CDR3 size: 13 residues. CDR3 coding DNA: TGTGCCAGCAGTTTCAGGGGGGGGGGCATTCAGTACTTC. This codes for CASSFRGGGIQYF.

Only a few counts were recorded for this clone. One end of the junction varies from germline; a read error may be responsible. The chain employs TRBV27 and TRBJ2-3, with 7 bases that match TRBD1. Germline V gene sequence: CDR1 MNHEY, CDR2 SMNVEV (reference sequence). The CDR3 spans 17 residues. This chain's CDR3 is CANSSRPQGSMTDTQYF. As DNA, the CDR3 is TGTGCCAACAGTTCTCGGCCACAGGGGTCTATGACAGATACGCAGTATTTT.

The chain is built from TRBV20-1 and TRBJ2-1; 7 bases are shared with TRBD1. Germline CDR1 is DFQATT and CDR2 is SNEGSKA (reference sequence). The length of the CDR3 is 11 residues. The V segment lost 6 bases and the J segment 12 bases; nucleotides outside the gene matches: 8. CDR3 bases: TGCAGTGCACCCGACAGGGAAGGGCAGTTCTTC. Encoded protein: CSAPDREGQFF.

J is TRBJ1-1 and V is TRBV6-1, with a weak D call TRBD1 (6 bases). Germline lookup yields CDR1 MNHNS and CDR2 SASEGT. CDR3 length: 11 residues. Between the trimmed V and J ends, which lost 9 bases and 3 bases, there was a span of 8 bases. The CDR3 sequence is CASQGYTEAFF. CDR3 DNA sequence: TGTGCCAGTCAGGGGTACACTGAAGCTTTCTTT.

This clone is classed as medium-sized (0.01 to 0.1%). The genes are TRBV6-2 or TRBV6-3 and TRBJ2-7; unclear D gene. The V and J ends lost 2 bases and 7 bases respectively, with 9 bases between them. Germline V CDR1 and CDR2: MNHEY, SVGEGT. The CDR3 consists of 12 residues. The CDR3 spells CASSYPTPEQYF. CDR3 bases: TGTGCCAGCAGTTACCCCACGCCTGAGCAGTACTTC.

A few counts support this clone. The junction differs from germline at one of its ends, possibly a read error. This chain uses TRBV25-1 with TRBJ2-1; unclear D gene. Germline values: CDR1 MGHDK, CDR2 SYGVNS. CDR3 length: 11 amino acids. CDR3 in DNA: TGTGCCAGCAGCGTTTACAATCAGCAGTTCTTC. Its translation is CASSVYNQQFF.

This clone was seen repeatedly, ten times or more. The chain combines TRBV6-5 with TRBJ2-5, with TRBD2 matching 11 bases. Trimming cost V 0 bases and J 5 bases; bases outside gene matches: 11. This CDR3 spans 18 amino acids. Germline CDR1 reads MNHEY; CDR2 reads SVGAGI. The CDR3 DNA reads as TGTGCCAGCAGTTACTCGAGGACTAGCGGGTCCGGCTGGGAGACCCAGTACTTC. This translates into CASSYSRTSGSGWETQYF.

The CDR3 protein is CAIRGAYEQYF. Written as DNA, the CDR3 is TGTGCCATCCGTGGGGCCTACGAGCAGTACTTC. The V and J genes are TRBV11-3 and TRBJ2-7; the D is unclear. CDR3 length equals 11 residues. The germline CDR1 and CDR2 sequences are SGHNT and YENEEA. Trimming took off 10 bases at V and 2 bases at J, with 9 bases between the two ends.

This chain joins TRBV6-1 and TRBJ2-3; 9 positions match TRBD2. The V segment lost 7 bases and the J segment 3 bases; nucleotides outside the gene matches: 8. The CDR3 length is 15 residues. Germline CDR1 and CDR2: MNHNS and SASEGT. The CDR3 DNA reads TGTGCCAGCAAGACTAGCGGAGCCTTTACAGATACGCAGTATTTT. This sequence encodes CASKTSGAFTDTQYF.

This clone appeared a few times. J is TRBJ1-2 and V is TRBV25-1; D ambiguous. Germline-derived CDR1 and CDR2 are MGHDK and SYGVNS. The CDR3 sequence is 17 residues long. V was clipped by 0 bases and J by 4 bases, with 18 bases between them. This CDR3 reads CASSEYFPGVVSYGYTF. CDR3 coding DNA: TGTGCCAGCAGTGAATATTTTCCCGGGGTCGTTAGCTATGGCTACACCTTC.

Within the sample, this clone is medium-sized. V is TRBV2 and J is TRBJ2-7, with 8 bases that match TRBD1. Losses at the gene ends were 4 bases for V and 3 bases for J; bases not matched to a gene: 2. Germline assignment: CDR1 SNHLY and CDR2 FYNNEI. The CDR3 is made up of 13 amino acids. The DNA of the CDR3 is TGTGCCAGCAGTGGGGACAGGCTCTACGAGCAGTACTTC. Its translation is CASSGDRLYEQYF.

This clone was observed many times. The chain carries TRBV4-2 and TRBJ2-1; D is undetermined. Germline CDR1 is LGHNA and CDR2 is YNFKEQ. This CDR3 comprises 14 residues. With 0 bases removed from V and 13 bases from J, the gap between germline ends came to 16 bases. The CDR3 DNA follows: TGTGCCAGCAGCCAAGATCTTGTCCCCTCTCGTCAGTTCTTC. Protein sequence: CASSQDLVPSRQFF.

This clone was seen only a few times. As DNA, the CDR3 is TGTGCCAGCAGTCGGGGGGGGAGCCCTAGCAATCAGCCCCAGCATTTT. It is translated as CASSRGGSPSNQPQHF. This chain joins TRBV28 and TRBJ1-5; D possibly corresponds to TRBD1 (5 bases). The CDR3 loop spans 16 amino acids. Trimming shortened V by 5 bases and J by 0 bases, and 14 bases separated the two germline ends. Germline V gene sequence: CDR1 MDHEN, CDR2 SYDVKM.

This clone has at least ten counts. Different DNA sequences within this sample yield the same CDR3. J is TRBJ2-4 and V is TRBV29-1; 13 nucleotides match TRBD2. V gave up 6 bases and J gave up 10 bases; unmatched junction bases: 3. Germline CDR1 SQVTM, CDR2 ANQGSEA. The CDR3 has 12 residues. CDR3: CSVGTSGTIQYF. CDR3 nucleotide sequence: TGCAGCGTCGGGACTAGCGGGACGATTCAGTACTTC.

This chain connects TRBV18 to TRBJ2-7; 7 bases line up with TRBD2. V lost 3 bases, J lost 6 bases, and 11 bases stayed unmatched. The CDR3 runs to 15 residues. Per germline, CDR1 KGHSH and CDR2 LQKENI. The CDR3 loop reads CASSPISGMGGEQYF. CDR3 nucleotide sequence: TGTGCCAGCTCACCGATCAGCGGGATGGGAGGCGAGCAGTACTTC.

The chain carries TRBV20-1 and TRBJ2-7, with TRBD2 matching 11 bases. Germline V gene sequence: CDR1 DFQATT, CDR2 SNEGSKA (reference sequence). The ends lost 3 bases at V and 6 bases at J; junction bases unmatched: 7. The CDR3 loop spans 14 amino acids. The CDR3 DNA follows: TGCAGTGCTAGGGGGATTAGCGGGAGGGTCGAGCAGTACTTC. Its translation is CSARGISGRVEQYF.

The chain recombines TRBV4-1 with TRBJ2-7, with 7 bases matching TRBD2. This CDR3 has 14 amino acids. Germline V gene data show CDR1 as MGHRA and CDR2 as YSYEKL. Losses at the gene ends were 8 bases for V and 6 bases for J; bases not matched to a gene: 13. The CDR3 protein is CASGATAGVGEQYF. CDR3 DNA sequence: TGCGCCAGCGGAGCCACGGCGGGAGTAGGCGAGCAGTACTTC.

About this clone: An end of the junction does not agree with germline; a read error may underlie this. The V call is TRBV9, the J call TRBJ1-2, with D perhaps matching TRBD1 (6 bases). CDR1 is SGDLS, CDR2 YYNGEE, per germline. CDR3 length equals 15 residues. The DNA of the CDR3 is TGTGCCAGCAGCGTAGGGCTGGGGGCTCACTATTGCTACACCTTC. Protein product: CASSVGLGAHYCYTF.